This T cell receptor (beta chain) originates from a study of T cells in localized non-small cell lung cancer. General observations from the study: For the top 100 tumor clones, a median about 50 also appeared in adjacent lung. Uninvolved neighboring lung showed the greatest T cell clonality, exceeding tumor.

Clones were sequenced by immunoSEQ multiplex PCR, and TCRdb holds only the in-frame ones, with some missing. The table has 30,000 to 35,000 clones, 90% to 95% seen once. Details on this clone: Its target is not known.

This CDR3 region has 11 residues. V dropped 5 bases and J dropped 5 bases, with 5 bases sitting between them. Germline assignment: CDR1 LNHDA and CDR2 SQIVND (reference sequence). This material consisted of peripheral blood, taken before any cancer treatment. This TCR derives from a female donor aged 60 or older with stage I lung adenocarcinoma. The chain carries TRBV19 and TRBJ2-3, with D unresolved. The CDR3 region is CASSARDTQYF. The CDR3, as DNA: TGTGCCAGTAGTGCTAGAGATACGCAGTATTTT. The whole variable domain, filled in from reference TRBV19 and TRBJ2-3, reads DGGITQSPKYLFRKEGQNVTLSCEQNLNHDAMYWYRQDPGQGLRLIYYSQIVNDFQKGDIAEGYSVSREKKESFPLTVTSAQKNPTAFYLCASSARDTQYFGPGTRLTVL.